The 32 T cell receptor beta chains listed next were all sequenced from one sample in a study of T-cell reconstitution after alpha-beta-depleted transplantation in children. The TCRbeta library was prepared with unique molecular identifiers. One entry per CDR3 protein results from TCRdb running MiXCR on the PCR reads. The sample gives approximately 230,000 distinct CDR3 sequences, 20% to 30% of which show up once; 4.8% is in the top ten. The material sequenced was PBMCs, mostly from graft donor cells, taken 360 days after TCRalphabeta/CD19-depleted stem cell transplant. The receptors here all came from a female patient aged 2-9 years who had a stem cell transplant for congenital amegakaryocytic thrombocytopenia, so the T cells may come from the graft donor.

This clonotype was seen a handful of times. The J gene is TRBJ2-1, the V gene TRBV28, with 10 nucleotides matching TRBD1. Germline V gene data show CDR1 as MDHEN and CDR2 as SYDVKM. Trimming removed 8 bases from V and 7 bases from J; junction bases left unmatched: 14. The CDR3 spans 16 residues. The CDR3 DNA sequence: TGTGCCAGCTCCCCTGCGGGACAGGGGAGGAGTAATGAGCAGTTCTTC. It encodes CASSPAGQGRSNEQFF. Full variable domain (outside the CDR3, taken from reference TRBV28 and TRBJ2-1): DVKVTQSSRYLVKRTGEKVFLECVQDMDHENMFWYRQDPGLGLRLIYFSYDVKMKEKGDIPEGYSVSREKKERFSLILESASTNQTSMYLCASSPAGQGRSNEQFFGPGTRLTVL.

This clonotype has a handful of counts. CDR3 loop: CASSPNGLALSQETQYF. CDR3 nucleotide sequence: TGCGCCAGCAGCCCGAACGGACTAGCGCTATCCCAAGAGACCCAGTACTTC. The J gene is TRBJ2-5, the V gene TRBV4-1, with 9 bases matching TRBD2. Trimming removed 4 bases from V and 1 base from J; junction bases left unmatched: 10. The CDR3 totals 17 residues. CDR1 is MGHRA and CDR2 is YSYEKL in the germline V gene.

J is TRBJ2-1 and V is TRBV6-5; 7 bases match TRBD2. The CDR3 length is 18 residues. Germline trimming cut 3 bases from V and 2 bases from J; bases unmatched to any gene: 13. Germline CDR1 is MNHEY and CDR2 is SVGAGI. CDR3 amino acids: CASSYQDWRGMPYNEQFF. Here the CDR3 DNA reads TGTGCCAGCAGTTATCAAGATTGGCGGGGGATGCCCTACAATGAGCAGTTCTTC.

This rearrangement joins TRBV11-2 to TRBJ2-3; D is unclear. The V gene lost 1 base and the J gene lost 6 bases, with 11 bases spanning the gap. The CDR3 is made up of 14 amino acids. CDR1 and CDR2 from the germline V gene are SGHAT and FQNNGV. The CDR3: CASSLVAPGDTQYF. CDR3 DNA: TGTGCCAGCAGCTTAGTGGCCCCCGGCGATACGCAGTATTTT.

There are a few counts of this clonotype. The V gene is TRBV6-2 or TRBV6-3, the J gene TRBJ2-7; a weak D match, TRBD1 (5 bases). Deletions cut 2 bases from V and 2 bases from J, with 13 bases between. Germline loops: CDR1 MNHEY, CDR2 SVGEGT. This CDR3 spans 15 amino acids. Here the CDR3 reads CASSYEIRVPYEQYF. In DNA, the CDR3 is TGTGCCAGCAGTTACGAAATCAGGGTCCCCTACGAGCAGTACTTC.

This clonotype was counted between two and nine times. The V call is TRBV10-3, the J call TRBJ2-1; D remains unclear. V shed 8 bases and J shed 9 bases, with 14 bases lying between them. The CDR3 runs 12 residues. Germline CDR1 ENHRY, CDR2 SYGVKD. CDR3: CAIGGYISEQFF. CDR3 nucleotide sequence: TGTGCCATCGGTGGGTATATTAGTGAGCAGTTCTTC.

This chain joins TRBV12-3 or TRBV12-4 and TRBJ2-7; D is uncertain. The CDR3 consists of 13 residues. Trimming cost V 5 bases and J 2 bases, with 10 bases left between them. The CDR3 loop reads CASSPTEAYEQYF. The CDR3 DNA reads as TGTGCCAGCAGTCCAACCGAGGCCTACGAGCAGTACTTC.

The chain employs TRBV30 and TRBJ2-2; perhaps TRBD2 as D (5 bases). V lost 2 bases to trimming and J lost 7 bases, with 11 bases between them. Germline-derived CDR1 and CDR2 are GTSNPN and SVGIG (reference sequence). This CDR3 is built from 13 residues. The CDR3 sequence is CAWSFRDFGELFF. CDR3 DNA sequence: TGTGCCTGGAGTTTCCGGGATTTCGGGGAGCTGTTTTTT. The variable domain in full, completed from reference TRBV30 and TRBJ2-2, reads SQTIHQWPATLVQPVGSPLSLECTVEGTSNPNLYWYRQAAGRGLQLLFYSVGIGQISSEVPQNLSASRPQDRQFILSSKKLLLSDSGFYLCAWSFRDFGELFFGEGSRLTVL.

This clonotype was observed a handful of times. This chain uses TRBV12-3 or TRBV12-4 with TRBJ1-6, with a possible D match to TRBD1 (5 bases). The CDR3 runs to 13 residues. V was trimmed by 3 bases and J by 10 bases, leaving 10 bases between them. CDR3 sequence (DNA): TGTGCCAGCAGTTTGAGGGGAGGGTCACCCCTCCACTTT. It specifies CASSLRGGSPLHF.

The chain carries TRBV5-8 and TRBJ1-1, with a possible D match to TRBD1 (5 bases). V lost 2 bases, J lost 4 bases, and 18 bases lay in between. This CDR3 has 16 amino acids. Germline loops: CDR1 SGHTS, CDR2 YDEGEE. The DNA of the CDR3 is TGTGCCAGCAGCTTTCTGGCAGGGATATGGGGCACTGAAGCTTTCTTT. Translation: CASSFLAGIWGTEAFF.

The chain is built from TRBV15 and TRBJ1-4; tentative D call: TRBD1 (6 bases). The ends were cut back, 3 bases at V and 5 bases at J, with 16 bases in the middle. This CDR3 comprises 16 residues. Germline CDR1 is LNHNV and CDR2 is YYDKDF (reference sequence). The CDR3 loop reads CATSRDPGASNEKLFF. The CDR3 nucleotides are TGTGCCACCAGCAGGGATCCAGGGGCGTCAAATGAAAAACTGTTTTTT.

The CDR3 loop reads CAISGLVGDTQYF. DNA of the CDR3: TGTGCCATCAGTGGGCTAGTCGGAGATACGCAGTATTTT. The chain combines TRBV10-3 with TRBJ2-3; no definite D call. Germline V gives CDR1 ENHRY, CDR2 SYGVKD. CDR3 length equals 13 residues. Trimming removed 4 bases at V and 5 bases at J, with 10 bases between.

This clonotype came up many times. The chain is built from TRBV29-1 and TRBJ2-2; 7 positions match TRBD1. Germline V gene sequence: CDR1 SQVTM, CDR2 ANQGSEA. CDR3 length: 14 amino acids. Unmatched junction bases numbered 6, after V lost 7 bases and J lost 1 base. In nucleotides, the CDR3 is TGCAGCGGCCGCCGACAGGGGAACACCGGGGAGCTGTTTTTT. Translated: CSGRRQGNTGELFF.

The chain recombines TRBV9 with TRBJ2-1, with D tentatively TRBD2 (6 bases). Germline loops: CDR1 SGDLS, CDR2 YYNGEE. This CDR3 is 15 amino acids long. V was pared by 0 bases and J by 4 bases, with 11 bases between. CDR3 sequence: CASSVGGTFYNEQFF. The CDR3 DNA is TGTGCCAGCAGCGTAGGTGGGACTTTTTACAATGAGCAGTTCTTC.

This chain uses TRBV19 with TRBJ2-3, with D perhaps TRBD2 (5 bases). CDR3 length equals 15 residues. Germline assignment: CDR1 LNHDA and CDR2 SQIVND (reference sequence). V was cut by 5 bases and J by 1 base, with 13 bases left in between. CDR3 nucleotide sequence: TGTGCCAGTAGTCTGGACTGGACGGGCACAGATACGCAGTATTTT. Translated: CASSLDWTGTDTQYF.

V and J are TRBV12-3 or TRBV12-4 and TRBJ2-5, with D uncertain. The length of the CDR3 is 15 residues. Trimming shortened V by 3 bases and J by 4 bases, and 15 bases separated the two germline ends. In nucleotides, the CDR3 is TGTGCCAGCAGTTTTGACTCGCCCTGGGGAGAGACCCAGTACTTC. This gives the protein CASSFDSPWGETQYF.

The V and J genes are TRBV4-1 and TRBJ1-4; D is unresolved. The CDR3 runs to 15 residues. Per germline, CDR1 MGHRA and CDR2 YSYEKL. V was shortened by 1 base and J by 8 bases, with 14 bases between the two germline ends. The CDR3 loop reads CASSQVGSLGEKLFF. The CDR3 DNA is TGCGCCAGCAGCCAAGTCGGTTCCCTGGGCGAAAAACTGTTTTTT.

This clonotype was recorded at least ten times. The genes are TRBV12-3 or TRBV12-4 and TRBJ2-4; no firm D call. This CDR3 has 14 amino acids. Deletions cut 3 bases from V and 3 bases from J, with 9 bases between. In DNA form, the CDR3 reads TGTGCCAGCAGTTTTACAGAGGACAAAAACATTCAGTACTTC. It translates to CASSFTEDKNIQYF.

The genes are TRBV5-1 and TRBJ2-5, with unresolved D. Looked up from germline, CDR1 is SGHRS and CDR2 is YFSETQ. V was pared by 2 bases and J by 0 bases, with 5 bases between. This CDR3 has 13 amino acids. CDR3 protein: CASSFRYQETQYF. CDR3 sequence (DNA): TGCGCCAGCAGCTTCAGGTACCAAGAGACCCAGTACTTC. Complete variable domain (other parts from reference TRBV5-1 and TRBJ2-5): KAGVTQTPRYLIKTRGQQVTLSCSPISGHRSVSWYQQTPGQGLQFLFEYFSETQRNKGNFPGRFSGRQFSNSRSEMNVSTLELGDSALYLCASSFRYQETQYFGPGTRLLVL.

This clonotype was observed at least ten times. The rearrangement joins TRBV5-1 to TRBJ2-7; 12 bases are a match to TRBD2. CDR3 size: 16 residues. Trimming cost V 3 bases and J 3 bases; bases outside gene matches: 7. The germline V gene has CDR1 SGHRS and CDR2 YFSETQ. The CDR3 here is CASSWTRTSGVYEQYF. The CDR3 coding sequence is TGCGCCAGCAGCTGGACCAGGACTAGCGGGGTCTACGAGCAGTACTTC. Full variable domain (rest looked up from reference TRBV5-1 and TRBJ2-7): KAGVTQTPRYLIKTRGQQVTLSCSPISGHRSVSWYQQTPGQGLQFLFEYFSETQRNKGNFPGRFSGRQFSNSRSEMNVSTLELGDSALYLCASSWTRTSGVYEQYFGPGTRLTVT.

This clonotype was picked up many times. This rearrangement joins TRBV5-1 to TRBJ2-1, with 9 bases matching TRBD2. Germline values: CDR1 SGHRS, CDR2 YFSETQ. The CDR3 runs 17 residues. J gave up 0 bases and V 0 bases, and 4 bases lay outside the gene matches. The CDR3 spells CASSLGTSVHSYNEQFF. Here the CDR3 DNA reads TGCGCCAGCAGCTTGGGGACTAGCGTCCACTCCTACAATGAGCAGTTCTTC. Together with reference TRBV5-1 and TRBJ2-1, the CDR3 gives the full variable domain: KAGVTQTPRYLIKTRGQQVTLSCSPISGHRSVSWYQQTPGQGLQFLFEYFSETQRNKGNFPGRFSGRQFSNSRSEMNVSTLELGDSALYLCASSLGTSVHSYNEQFFGPGTRLTVL.

CDR3 loop: CASSIQRTTDTQYF. As DNA, the CDR3 is TGTGCCAGCAGCATCCAAAGAACCACAGATACGCAGTATTTT. The chain joins TRBV13 to TRBJ2-3; D not certain. The V end was cut by 5 bases, the J end by 2 bases, with 11 bases between. Per the germline V gene, CDR1 is PRHDT and CDR2 is FYEKMQ (reference sequence). The CDR3 consists of 14 residues.

The table lists this clonotype with a few counts. This chain connects TRBV4-1 to TRBJ2-7; D tentatively reads TRBD1 or TRBD2 (5 bases each). CDR1 and CDR2 from the germline V gene are MGHRA and YSYEKL. Trimming left V 1 base short and J 7 bases short, with 11 bases between. The CDR3 length is 13 residues. DNA of the CDR3: TGCGCCAGCAGCCAAGCGAAGGGGACGGAGCAGTACTTC. The encoded protein is CASSQAKGTEQYF.

This clonotype was counted many times. The rearrangement joins TRBV12-3 or TRBV12-4 to TRBJ1-2, with TRBD1 as a possible D gene (5 bases). Trimming pared 2 bases from V and 4 bases from J, leaving 11 bases between. The CDR3 is 14 amino acids. This CDR3 is CASSLRGETYGYTF. Written as DNA, the CDR3 is TGTGCCAGCAGTTTAAGGGGTGAGACCTATGGCTACACCTTC.

The chain has TRBV27 and TRBJ2-7; 10 positions agree with TRBD1. The CDR3 contains 15 residues. V trimming: 4 bases; J trimming: 2 bases; junction bases outside the gene matches: 5. The germline V gene has CDR1 MNHEY and CDR2 SMNVEV (reference sequence). The DNA of the CDR3 is TGTGCCAGCAGTTCGCCGACAGGGGGCACCTACGAGCAGTACTTC. This codes for CASSSPTGGTYEQYF.

As DNA, the CDR3 is TGTGCCAGCAGTGTCGCCACTAGCGGGGGTTCTGAGCAGTTCTTC. It encodes CASSVATSGGSEQFF. The chain links TRBV6-1 to TRBJ2-1; 11 bases line up with TRBD2. The germline V gene encodes CDR1 MNHNS and CDR2 SASEGT. This CDR3 spans 15 amino acids. The junction had 8 bases not matched to a gene; V was cut back by 4 bases and J by 9 bases.

This clonotype was picked up a small number of times. The chain couples TRBV3-1 to TRBJ1-2; D ambiguous. The length of the CDR3 is 14 residues. Trimming stripped 3 bases from V and 3 bases from J, with 11 bases between. CDR1 LGHDT and CDR2 YNNKEL come from the germline V gene (reference sequence). Here the CDR3 reads CASSHRQEYYGYTF. CDR3 DNA: TGTGCCAGCAGCCATAGGCAGGAGTACTATGGCTACACCTTC.

The chain combines TRBV5-1 with TRBJ2-1; either TRBD1 or TRBD2 may fit D (5 bases each). V lost 0 bases to trimming and J lost 3 bases, with 10 bases between them. Germline V gives CDR1 SGHRS, CDR2 YFSETQ. The CDR3 totals 15 residues. CDR3 sequence reads: CASSLGWDGYNEQFF. CDR3 nucleotide sequence: TGCGCCAGCAGCTTGGGCTGGGACGGCTACAATGAGCAGTTCTTC.

This sequence joins TRBV7-8 and TRBJ1-5; D is undetermined. The germline V gene has CDR1 SGHVS and CDR2 FQNEAQ. V dropped 1 base and J dropped 11 bases, with 9 bases sitting between them. This CDR3 region has 12 residues. The DNA of the CDR3 is TGTGCCAGCAGCTTAGAGCACGGATCCCAGCATTTT. This translates into CASSLEHGSQHF.

In its sample, this clonotype was seen a few times. The chain uses TRBV5-5 and TRBJ2-1; unclear D gene. Per germline, CDR1 SGHKS and CDR2 YYEKEE (reference sequence). The CDR3 totals 13 residues. Trimming took 1 base from V and 7 from J, leaving 9 bases between them. Written as DNA, the CDR3 is TGTGCCAGCAGCTTGTTTTACGAGAATGAGCAGTTCTTC. Amino acids: CASSLFYENEQFF.

This clonotype was counted ten times or more. The V call is TRBV4-2, the J call TRBJ1-1, with D uncertain. Germline CDR1 reads LGHNA; CDR2 reads YNFKEQ. This CDR3 has 16 residues. The V gene lost 1 base and the J gene lost 0 bases, with 12 bases spanning the gap. Here the CDR3 DNA reads TGTGCCAGCAGCCAAGTCGGTAAGAACATGAACACTGAAGCTTTCTTT. Amino acids: CASSQVGKNMNTEAFF.

This clonotype was found many times. This sequence joins TRBV5-1 and TRBJ2-5; D perhaps matches TRBD1 (6 bases). The CDR3 covers 14 residues. Trimming pared 4 bases from V and 2 bases from J, leaving 12 bases between. From germline, CDR1 is SGHRS and CDR2 YFSETQ. CDR3 amino acids: CASSQAGTQETQYF. CDR3 nucleotides: TGCGCCAGCAGCCAGGCCGGGACACAAGAGACCCAGTACTTC.